Following are 32 T cell receptor beta chains from one sample sequenced in a study of cytomegalovirus exposure and HLA in healthy donors. This PCR relied on a set of 60 Vbeta primers and 13 Jbeta primers. This table comes from immunoSEQ multiplex PCR, and its TCRdb copy is limited to in-frame clones, with some not included. The repertoire has about 97,000 clones, roughly four fifths of them found once; the top ten carry roughly 3.5%. The source material was PBMCs. The receptors stem from a man aged 40-49 years in good health and CMV-seronegative.

The chain combines TRBV7-8 with TRBJ2-4; no reliable D call. Per the germline V gene, CDR1 is SGHVS and CDR2 is FQNEAQ. V was trimmed by 2 bases and J by 7 bases, leaving 12 bases between them. The CDR3 sequence is 14 residues long. The CDR3 reads CASSLRARWNIQYF. The CDR3 DNA sequence: TGTGCCAGCAGCTTAAGAGCCCGGTGGAACATTCAGTACTTC.

The chain links TRBV6-6 to TRBJ1-4, with D possibly matching TRBD1 (5 bases). Per the germline V gene, CDR1 is MNHNY and CDR2 is SVGAGI (reference sequence). V lost 2 bases and J lost 10, with 8 bases in between. The CDR3 consists of 12 residues. The CDR3 sequence is CASSYGGGKLFF. The CDR3 coding sequence is TGTGCCAGCAGTTACGGGGGGGGAAAACTGTTTTTT.

V usage is TRBV5-8 and J usage is TRBJ2-5, with 11 bases matching TRBD2. Losses at the gene ends were 4 bases for V and 5 bases for J; bases not matched to a gene: 7. Per the germline V gene, CDR1 is SGHTS and CDR2 is YDEGEE. CDR3 length: 15 residues. For the CDR3, the DNA is TGTGCCAGCAGCCTACTAGCGGGGGTTGTTGAGACCCAGTACTTC. This gives the protein CASSLLAGVVETQYF.

A remark on this clone: Its ends do not fully match the called genes, so a read error is possible. The sample carries other DNA sequences with the same CDR3. The V call is TRBV6-5, the J call TRBJ1-1, with D unclear. Per germline, CDR1 MNHEY and CDR2 SVGAGI. The length of the CDR3 is 16 residues. The CDR3 region is CASSYRGYALNTEAFF. DNA for the CDR3: TGCGCCAGCAGTTACCGGGGTTATGCGCTGAACACTGAAGCTTTCTTT.

Turning to this clone: Other DNA sequences in this specimen translate into the identical CDR3. V is TRBV5-1 and J is TRBJ2-3, with 7 bases that match TRBD1. Germline V gene data show CDR1 as SGHRS and CDR2 as YFSETQ. The CDR3 is 15 residues long. Trimming at V came to 3 bases and at J to 3 bases, leaving 7 bases not matched to a gene. In DNA form, the CDR3 reads TGCGCCAGCAGCTCCGGGCAGGGGGTAACAGATACGCAGTATTTT. Translating it yields CASSSGQGVTDTQYF.

The genes are TRBV7-8 and TRBJ2-7; the match to TRBD1 covers 7 bases. Germline CDR1 and CDR2: SGHVS and FQNEAQ. The CDR3 is made up of 17 amino acids. The V and J ends lost 5 bases and 7 bases, in that order; junction bases with no gene match: 20. In nucleotides, the CDR3 is TGTGCCAGCAGCAGCAGCCCCGGGACAGAGGATTTACGGGAGCAGTACTTC. Translated, it gives CASSSSPGTEDLREQYF.

This chain joins TRBV12-5 and TRBJ2-7, with D tentatively TRBD2 (7 bases). This CDR3 comprises 14 residues. V was cut by 3 bases and J by 1 base, with 10 bases left in between. Per the germline V gene, CDR1 is LGHNT and CDR2 is FRNRAP. The CDR3 spells CASGLGGGSYEQYF. CDR3 DNA: TGTGCTAGTGGTTTAGGGGGGGGGTCCTACGAGCAGTACTTC.

The chain joins TRBV5-1 to TRBJ2-2; D not certain. Germline V CDR1 and CDR2: SGHRS, YFSETQ. This CDR3 is 15 amino acids long. V was shortened by 3 bases and J by 5 bases, with 14 bases between the two germline ends. CDR3 bases: TGCGCCAGCAGCTGGGTAGGCGGCGGAACCGGGGAGCTGTTTTTT. Amino acids: CASSWVGGGTGELFF.

The V and J genes are TRBV28 and TRBJ2-7; D may be TRBD1 (7 bases). In germline, CDR1 is MDHEN, CDR2 SYDVKM. V lost 10 bases to trimming and J lost 3 bases, with 19 bases between them. This CDR3 has 14 amino acids. CDR3 loop: CATTRGVGGYEQYF. CDR3 bases: TGTGCCACCACCAGGGGGGTTGGTGGCTACGAGCAGTACTTC.

This clone was observed a single time. This chain links TRBV7-9 with TRBJ1-1; weak D call: TRBD1 (6 bases). CDR1 is SEHNR, CDR2 FQNEAQ, per germline (reference sequence). The V end lost 0 bases, the J end lost 4 bases, and 24 bases lay between the germline ends. The CDR3 runs 19 residues. The DNA for the CDR3 is TGTGCCAGCAGCTTAGCCCCCCTGACAGGAACCATAGGTAGCACTGAAGCTTTCTTT. It is translated as CASSLAPLTGTIGSTEAFF.

The chain's CDR3 is CASSLGPFAGGLYEQYF. The CDR3 DNA follows: TGCGCCAGCAGCTTGGGGCCCTTTGCGGGGGGCCTCTACGAGCAGTACTTC. This rearrangement joins TRBV5-1 to TRBJ2-7; TRBD2 aligns across 8 bases. Germline-derived CDR1 and CDR2 are SGHRS and YFSETQ. V trimming: 0 bases; J trimming: 3 bases; junction bases outside the gene matches: 11. The CDR3 spans 17 residues.

The genes are TRBV5-4 and TRBJ2-5; TRBD1 aligns across 9 bases. The CDR3 is made up of 19 amino acids. CDR1 is SGHNT, CDR2 YYREEE, per germline (reference sequence). The V and J ends lost 4 bases and 2 bases, in that order; junction bases with no gene match: 18. The DNA for the CDR3 is TGTGCCAGCAGCGCTTACAGGGGGCGCCCCGTGCGGGGGCAAGAGACCCAGTACTTC. Its protein is CASSAYRGRPVRGQETQYF.

The V call is TRBV6-4, the J call TRBJ2-2, with D hard to call. The V gene's germline CDR1 is MRHNA and CDR2 SNTAGT. V was cut by 8 bases and J by 0 bases, with 10 bases left in between. This CDR3 region has 14 residues. CDR3 nucleotides: TGTGCCAGCGCGCGGTTCGCGAACACCGGGGAGCTGTTTTTT. This codes for CASARFANTGELFF.

The genes are TRBV9 and TRBJ2-5; 10 bases agree with TRBD2. Germline trimming cut 4 bases from V and 3 bases from J; bases unmatched to any gene: 9. Germline values: CDR1 SGDLS, CDR2 YYNGEE. The CDR3 contains 16 residues. The CDR3 region has the DNA TGTGCCAGCAGCCCCCATTCCGGGACTAGCGAAGAGACCCAGTACTTC. Translated, it gives CASSPHSGTSEETQYF.

The rearrangement joins TRBV13 to TRBJ1-2; 7 bases map to TRBD1. Per the germline V gene, CDR1 is PRHDT and CDR2 is FYEKMQ (reference sequence). The CDR3 runs to 15 residues. The V and J ends lost 1 base and 3 bases, in that order; junction bases with no gene match: 5. CDR3 in amino acids: CASSLDPTGDYGYTF. CDR3 DNA sequence: TGTGCCAGCAGCTTAGATCCCACAGGGGACTATGGCTACACCTTC. Looking up the rest from reference TRBV13 and TRBJ1-2 gives the full variable domain: AAGVIQSPRHLIKEKRETATLKCYPIPRHDTVYWYQQGPGQDPQFLISFYEKMQSDKGSIPDRFSAQQFSDYHSELNMSSLELGDSALYFCASSLDPTGDYGYTFGSGTRLTVV.

The J gene is TRBJ2-7, the V gene TRBV4-3; 7 bases agree with TRBD2. Germline CDR1 is LGHNA and CDR2 is YSLEER. The CDR3 is 15 residues long. Trimming took 3 bases from V and 7 from J; bases not matched to a gene: 12. CDR3 loop: CASSQLTGGWGEQYF. The CDR3, as DNA: TGCGCCAGCAGCCAGTTAACGGGGGGTTGGGGTGAGCAGTACTTC.

The chain combines TRBV11-2 with TRBJ1-1; D unresolved. V was trimmed by 5 bases and J by 2 bases, leaving 18 bases between them. The germline V gene encodes CDR1 SGHAT and CDR2 FQNNGV. This CDR3 is built from 16 residues. CDR3 amino acids: CASSPRSYGLNTEAFF. The CDR3 coding sequence is TGTGCCAGCAGCCCAAGATCATACGGGTTAAACACTGAAGCTTTCTTT.

The chain combines TRBV4-2 with TRBJ2-4; D gene uncertain. V lost 2 bases and J lost 7, with 9 bases in between. There are 13 residues in the CDR3. Germline CDR1 LGHNA, CDR2 YNFKEQ. CDR3 protein: CASSQSRSNIQYF. The CDR3 DNA sequence: TGTGCCAGCAGCCAATCGCGGTCGAACATTCAGTACTTC.

This chain joins TRBV2 and TRBJ1-4, with D tentatively TRBD1 (5 bases). The CDR3 sequence is 12 residues long. Germline V gene sequence: CDR1 SNHLY, CDR2 FYNNEI. Trimming took off 8 bases at V and 7 bases at J, with 11 bases between the two ends. In nucleotides, the CDR3 is TGTGCCAGCGGGCGGGGGTTTGAAAAACTGTTTTTT. It yields the protein CASGRGFEKLFF.

V is TRBV12-5 and J is TRBJ2-3; D not certain. The germline V gene has CDR1 LGHNT and CDR2 FRNRAP. The ends were cut back, 2 bases at V and 2 bases at J, with 8 bases in the middle. This CDR3 contains 14 residues. In DNA form, the CDR3 reads TGTGCTAGTGGTTTGAACAAATTCACAGATACGCAGTATTTT. Amino acid sequence: CASGLNKFTDTQYF.

A few counts support this clone. The chain employs TRBV18 and TRBJ1-1; D not resolved. The CDR3 sequence is 15 residues long. Trimming removed 3 bases from V and 0 bases from J, with 11 bases in between. Germline V lookup: CDR1 KGHSH, CDR2 LQKENI. CDR3 loop: CASSPLGRMNTEAFF. CDR3 sequence (DNA): TGTGCCAGCTCACCCCTCGGGAGGATGAACACTGAAGCTTTCTTT.

The chain recombines TRBV5-1 with TRBJ1-1; TRBD1 matches at 10 bases. Losses at the gene ends were 0 bases for V and 7 bases for J; bases not matched to a gene: 6. The CDR3 length is 15 residues. Germline V lookup: CDR1 SGHRS, CDR2 YFSETQ. The CDR3 here is CASSLAGTGDGEAFF. DNA of the CDR3: TGCGCCAGCAGCTTGGCCGGGACAGGGGACGGTGAAGCTTTCTTT.

The sample holds a few counts of this clone. The chain combines TRBV6-6 with TRBJ2-3, with D perhaps TRBD2 (5 bases). V lost 4 bases and J 6 bases, leaving 11 bases between the germline ends. Germline lookup yields CDR1 MNHNY and CDR2 SVGAGI (reference sequence). The CDR3 loop spans 13 amino acids. In DNA form, the CDR3 reads TGTGCCAGCAGTTTAGAGGGCGTCGATACGCAGTATTTT. Its protein is CASSLEGVDTQYF.

This sequence joins TRBV11-3 and TRBJ1-5, with D possibly being TRBD1 (6 bases). Trimming removed 5 bases from V and 6 bases from J, with 23 bases in between. This CDR3 region has 17 residues. Germline V gene lookup returns CDR1 SGHNT and CDR2 YENEEA. The CDR3 protein is CASSRDTGPVACQPQHF. In DNA form, the CDR3 reads TGTGCCAGCAGCCGGGACACGGGCCCGGTGGCGTGTCAGCCCCAGCATTTT.

The gene calls are TRBV10-3 and TRBJ1-5; 9 bases line up with TRBD1. The CDR3 has 19 amino acids. Germline trimming cut 0 bases from V and 1 base from J; bases unmatched to any gene: 10. CDR1 ENHRY and CDR2 SYGVKD come from the germline V gene. The CDR3 spells CAISESVGQGSWSNQPQHF. The CDR3 DNA follows: TGTGCCATCAGTGAGTCGGTTGGACAGGGGTCATGGAGCAATCAGCCCCAGCATTTT.

The rearrangement uses TRBV4-2 and TRBJ2-1, with a possible D match to TRBD2 (6 bases). Trimming left V 0 bases short and J 6 bases short, with 15 bases between. The CDR3 sequence is 16 residues long. The V gene's germline CDR1 is LGHNA and CDR2 YNFKEQ. The CDR3 loop reads CASSQDLRRGSNEQFF. The CDR3 DNA reads TGTGCCAGCAGCCAAGATCTACGGCGGGGAAGCAATGAGCAGTTCTTC.

J is TRBJ2-1 and V is TRBV13, with TRBD1 identical over 8 bases. The CDR3 is made up of 15 amino acids. The germline V gene encodes CDR1 PRHDT and CDR2 FYEKMQ (reference sequence). Trimming took 3 bases from V and 7 from J; bases not matched to a gene: 8. CDR3 DNA sequence: TGTGCCAGCAGCTTGGGGCAGGGGGCGCTTAATGAGCAGTTCTTC. Translating gives CASSLGQGALNEQFF. Together with reference TRBV13 and TRBJ2-1, the CDR3 gives the full variable domain: AAGVIQSPRHLIKEKRETATLKCYPIPRHDTVYWYQQGPGQDPQFLISFYEKMQSDKGSIPDRFSAQQFSDYHSELNMSSLELGDSALYFCASSLGQGALNEQFFGPGTRLTVL.

In this sample, this clone turned up a few times. The chain joins TRBV5-4 to TRBJ1-4; D possibly corresponds to TRBD1 (5 bases). V lost 1 base, J lost 7 bases, and 17 bases lay in between. Germline-derived CDR1 and CDR2 are SGHNT and YYREEE (reference sequence). The length of the CDR3 is 16 residues. The CDR3 DNA is TGTGCCAGCAGCTTGCTCTTGCCTACAGGTCGTGAAAAACTGTTTTTT. It yields the protein CASSLLLPTGREKLFF.

As DNA, the CDR3 is TGTGCCAGCACCCTAGGGGGGACCCAGTACTTC. Protein sequence: CASTLGGTQYF. The chain combines TRBV7-2 with TRBJ2-5; a possible D gene is TRBD1 (6 bases). Trimming left V 7 bases short and J 7 bases short, with 10 bases between. The CDR3 is 11 residues long. Germline lookup yields CDR1 SGHTA and CDR2 FQGNSA.

The chain links TRBV5-1 to TRBJ1-1, with 7 positions matching TRBD1. CDR3 length equals 14 residues. Germline CDR1 reads SGHRS; CDR2 reads YFSETQ. Losses at the gene ends were 0 bases for V and 1 base for J; bases not matched to a gene: 0. This chain's CDR3 is CASSLDRGNTEAFF. The CDR3, as DNA: TGCGCCAGCAGCTTGGACAGGGGGAACACTGAAGCTTTCTTT.

Only one count was recorded for this clone. The chain couples TRBV13 to TRBJ2-3; 13 bases agree with TRBD2. V lost 6 bases and J lost 0; bases outside the gene matches: 3. Germline V lookup: CDR1 PRHDT, CDR2 FYEKMQ (reference sequence). The CDR3 covers 16 residues. CDR3 loop: CASRLAGGISTDTQYF. CDR3 bases: TGTGCCAGCAGACTAGCGGGGGGGATAAGCACAGATACGCAGTATTTT.

This chain joins TRBV11-3 and TRBJ2-1; no definite D call. In germline, CDR1 is SGHNT, CDR2 YENEEA. The CDR3 is 13 residues long. The V end was cut by 0 bases, the J end by 8 bases, with 8 bases between. CDR3 sequence (DNA): TGTGCCAGCAGCTTAGATCGGGTTCATGAGCAGTTCTTC. Translated: CASSLDRVHEQFF.